This TCR beta chain was obtained from a study of T cells in Graves' hyperthyroidism and ophthalmopathy. The investigators amplified TCR beta CDR3 regions from RNA transcripts. HTBI primers were employed in a first-round RT-PCR of the TCR CDR3. TCRdb re-called the multiplex PCR reads through MiXCR, storing one row per CDR3 protein. The sample shows 490,000 or so distinct CDR3 sequences, 40% to 50% of them seen only once. The source of this sequence is an adult woman with Graves' disease, either hyperthyroidism or ophthalmopathy (not recorded which). Sequenced input: peripheral blood or thyroid tissue (not recorded which).

CDR3 in amino acids: CASSSTGNEQYF. The CDR3 DNA sequence: TGTGCCAGCTCATCCACAGGGAACGAGCAGTACTTC. The chain couples TRBV18 to TRBJ2-7; the D gene is possibly TRBD1 (6 bases). Germline assignment: CDR1 KGHSH and CDR2 LQKENI. Trimming left V 5 bases short and J 5 bases short, with 10 bases between. The CDR3 sequence is 12 residues long.